Listed below are T cell receptor beta chains from one sample, sequenced in a study of blood T cell repertoires in COVID-19. Repertoires were generated with immunoSEQ multiplex PCR, while TCRdb's copy carries only in-frame clones and drops some. This sample has under 250,000 clones, with 86% found just once. Sequenced material: peripheral blood. The receptor source for this set is an elderly woman with COVID-19, enrolled during active disease. Both conserved end residues are part of each CDR3. The D gene is left open where the match is weak. Expanded clones are given a class, and other clones once, few, many or no size at all.

CDR3nt: TGTGCCGGGTTGAGGGACTCTAACTATGGCTACACCTTC
CDR3aa: CAGLRDSNYGYTF
j_gene: TRBJ1-2
d_gene: -
v_gene: TRBV19
abundance: -

CDR3nt: TGCAGCGTTGCGAGACAGGGGGCCACTGAAGCTTTCTTT
CDR3aa: CSVARQGATEAFF
j_gene: TRBJ1-1
d_gene: TRBD1
v_gene: TRBV29-1
abundance: -

CDR3nt: TGTGCCAGCAGTGACGGACAGGGGGCTTGGGGCACTGAAGCTTTCTTT
CDR3aa: CASSDGQGAWGTEAFF
j_gene: TRBJ1-1
d_gene: TRBD1
v_gene: TRBV6-4
abundance: once

CDR3nt: TGTGCCAGCAGCCAGACAGGGGTGGTTGGCTACACCTTC
CDR3aa: CASSQTGVVGYTF
j_gene: TRBJ1-2
d_gene: TRBD1
v_gene: TRBV5-4
abundance: -

CDR3nt: TGCGCCAGCAGCTTAAGTGGGGCAGGGGACACTGAAGCTTTCTTT
CDR3aa: CASSLSGAGDTEAFF
j_gene: TRBJ1-1
d_gene: -
v_gene: TRBV5-1
abundance: few

CDR3nt: TGTGCCAGCAGGGGCGATCCCAGGGGTATGTCACCCCTCCACTTT
CDR3aa: CASRGDPRGMSPLHF
j_gene: TRBJ1-6
d_gene: -
v_gene: TRBV2
abundance: -

CDR3nt: TGTGCCAGCAGCCTCCGGGTCCTAGAAGAAAAACTGTTTTTT
CDR3aa: CASSLRVLEEKLFF
j_gene: TRBJ1-4
d_gene: -
v_gene: TRBV6-5
abundance: -

CDR3nt: TGTGCCAGCAGCCAAGATCCAGGGACTGGATGGGAAAAACTGTTTTTT
CDR3aa: CASSQDPGTGWEKLFF
j_gene: TRBJ1-4
d_gene: -
v_gene: TRBV4-2
abundance: -

CDR3nt: TGTGCCAGTAAACTAGCGGGGGGGCAAGAGACCCAGTACTTC
CDR3aa: CASKLAGGQETQYF
j_gene: TRBJ2-5
d_gene: TRBD2
v_gene: TRBV19
abundance: -

CDR3nt: TGTGCCAGCAGCCCGGGACTAGTAGGAGAGACCCAGTACTTC
CDR3aa: CASSPGLVGETQYF
j_gene: TRBJ2-5
d_gene: TRBD2
v_gene: TRBV7-6
abundance: -

CDR3nt: TGCGCCAGCAGCTTAGGAGGGGGGGCTAGAAATGAGCAGTTCTTC
CDR3aa: CASSLGGGARNEQFF
j_gene: TRBJ2-1
d_gene: -
v_gene: TRBV5-1
abundance: -

CDR3nt: TGTGCCAGCAGCTCTCTTCGGGTCGGGGGGCTAGGAAACACCATATATTTT
CDR3aa: CASSSLRVGGLGNTIYF
j_gene: TRBJ1-3
d_gene: -
v_gene: TRBV5-6
abundance: -

CDR3nt: TGCAGCGTTGCTCTGGGGACAGGGCTAAACTATGGCTACACCTTC
CDR3aa: CSVALGTGLNYGYTF
j_gene: TRBJ1-2
d_gene: TRBD1
v_gene: TRBV29-1
abundance: -

CDR3nt: TGTGCCAGCTCCCTCGGAACGGGCTCTGGAAACACCATATATTTT
CDR3aa: CASSLGTGSGNTIYF
j_gene: TRBJ1-3
d_gene: -
v_gene: TRBV18
abundance: few

CDR3nt: TGCGCCAGCAGCTTGGTGGGGCGAGGCGAGAACACCATATATTTT
CDR3aa: CASSLVGRGENTIYF
j_gene: TRBJ1-3
d_gene: -
v_gene: TRBV5-1
abundance: few

CDR3nt: TGTGCCAGCAGCCACTACCGGGACAGGGGTGACTACGAGCAGTACTTC
CDR3aa: CASSHYRDRGDYEQYF
j_gene: TRBJ2-7
d_gene: TRBD1
v_gene: TRBV3-1/TRBV3-2
abundance: -

CDR3nt: TGCGCCAGCAGCCAGGGGGGACTAGCGGGGGTCTGGGAGCAGTTCTTC
CDR3aa: CASSQGGLAGVWEQFF
j_gene: TRBJ2-1
d_gene: TRBD2
v_gene: TRBV4-1
abundance: -

CDR3nt: TGTGCCAGCAGCCCACCTACCGGGATCTACGAGCAGTACTTC
CDR3aa: CASSPPTGIYEQYF
j_gene: TRBJ2-7
d_gene: -
v_gene: TRBV3-1/TRBV3-2
abundance: -

CDR3nt: TGTGCTAGTGGTTTGGTAGCGGGGAAGTACCAAGAGACCCAGTACTTC
CDR3aa: CASGLVAGKYQETQYF
j_gene: TRBJ2-5
d_gene: TRBD2
v_gene: TRBV12-5
abundance: -

CDR3nt: TGTGCCAGCAGCCGTTCCTCTGGGACAGGAACCGGGGAGCTGTTTTTT
CDR3aa: CASSRSSGTGTGELFF
j_gene: TRBJ2-2
d_gene: TRBD1
v_gene: TRBV27
abundance: -

CDR3nt: TGCGCCAGCAGTGGCCAGGCTGGGACTGAAGCTTTCTTT
CDR3aa: CASSGQAGTEAFF
j_gene: TRBJ1-1
d_gene: -
v_gene: TRBV10-1
abundance: -

CDR3nt: TGTGCCAGCAGTTACGGACTAGATAAAGATACGCAGTATTTT
CDR3aa: CASSYGLDKDTQYF
j_gene: TRBJ2-3
d_gene: TRBD2
v_gene: TRBV6-6
abundance: -

CDR3nt: TGTGCCACAACAGAGTATACTGAAGCTTTCTTT
CDR3aa: CATTEYTEAFF
j_gene: TRBJ1-1
d_gene: -
v_gene: TRBV30
abundance: few

CDR3nt: TGTGCCATCAGCGGGGAAGATACGCAGTATTTT
CDR3aa: CAISGEDTQYF
j_gene: TRBJ2-3
d_gene: -
v_gene: TRBV10-3
abundance: -

CDR3nt: TGTGCCAGCAGTTACCTAGCTAGGGAGACCCAGTACTTC
CDR3aa: CASSYLARETQYF
j_gene: TRBJ2-5
d_gene: -
v_gene: TRBV6-5
abundance: once

CDR3nt: TGTGCCAGCTCTCCTCAGGCGCGCCAGGCGTACTTC
CDR3aa: CASSPQARQAYF
j_gene: TRBJ2-7
d_gene: -
v_gene: TRBV2
abundance: -

CDR3nt: TGTGCCTGGAGTGTAAATGGTGGGCCAAGCTCCTATAATTCACCCCTCCACTTT
CDR3aa: CAWSVNGGPSSYNSPLHF
j_gene: TRBJ1-6
d_gene: -
v_gene: TRBV30
abundance: -

CDR3nt: TGTGCCAGCAGCTTCAATGGACTAGCGGGGGACCCCGGGGAGCTGTTTTTT
CDR3aa: CASSFNGLAGDPGELFF
j_gene: TRBJ2-2
d_gene: TRBD2
v_gene: TRBV11-3
abundance: -

CDR3nt: TGTGCCAGCAGCCGTCCCGGGACATACACTGAAGCTTTCTTT
CDR3aa: CASSRPGTYTEAFF
j_gene: TRBJ1-1
d_gene: -
v_gene: TRBV5-5
abundance: -

CDR3nt: TGTGCCAGCAGCCAAGATCGAGTGACTAGCGGATACAATGAGCAGTTCTTC
CDR3aa: CASSQDRVTSGYNEQFF
j_gene: TRBJ2-1
d_gene: TRBD2
v_gene: TRBV4-2
abundance: -

CDR3nt: TGTGCCGTATGGACAGGGGGATTATTAGGAGGCTACACCTTC
CDR3aa: CAVWTGGLLGGYTF
j_gene: TRBJ1-2
d_gene: TRBD1
v_gene: TRBV10-3
abundance: few

CDR3nt: TGTGCCAGCCGGGAGACTGCTACGAATCAGCCCCAGCATTTT
CDR3aa: CASRETATNQPQHF
j_gene: TRBJ1-5
d_gene: -
v_gene: TRBV6-5
abundance: once

CDR3nt: TGTGCCAGCAGCGTCCGGGGGGCCGGGAGAGATACGCAGTATTTT
CDR3aa: CASSVRGAGRDTQYF
j_gene: TRBJ2-3
d_gene: -
v_gene: TRBV9
abundance: -

CDR3nt: TGTGCCATCAGTGAGTCCCCCCCCGTTGGCGTGGGGGGTCACAATGAGCAGTTCTTC
CDR3aa: CAISESPPVGVGGHNEQFF
j_gene: TRBJ2-1
d_gene: -
v_gene: TRBV10-3
abundance: -

CDR3nt: TGTGCCAGCAGACAGACCATGAACACTGAAGCTTTCTTT
CDR3aa: CASRQTMNTEAFF
j_gene: TRBJ1-1
d_gene: -
v_gene: TRBV6-5
abundance: -

CDR3nt: TGTGCCAGCAGTGGAGTCAACCAAAACATTCAGTACTTC
CDR3aa: CASSGVNQNIQYF
j_gene: TRBJ2-4
d_gene: -
v_gene: TRBV28
abundance: -

CDR3nt: TGTGCAAGTCGGCCCAAAGAGACTGGGACAGTCAATCAGCCCCAGCATTTT
CDR3aa: CASRPKETGTVNQPQHF
j_gene: TRBJ1-5
d_gene: -
v_gene: TRBV12-2
abundance: -

CDR3nt: TGCGCCAGCAGCTTGGCGGTTTCGTCGGGGTATGGCTACACCTTC
CDR3aa: CASSLAVSSGYGYTF
j_gene: TRBJ1-2
d_gene: -
v_gene: TRBV5-1
abundance: -

CDR3nt: TGTGCCAGCAGCACGGCCGGGACAGGGGTTTCACCCCTCCACTTT
CDR3aa: CASSTAGTGVSPLHF
j_gene: TRBJ1-6
d_gene: TRBD1
v_gene: TRBV5-6
abundance: -

CDR3nt: TGTGCCAGCAGTTCAGGGTTCGAGCAGTACTTC
CDR3aa: CASSSGFEQYF
j_gene: TRBJ2-7
d_gene: -
v_gene: TRBV2
abundance: -